What follows are 27 T cell receptor beta chains derived from one specimen sequenced in a study of T cells in women clearing cervical HPV infection. Profiling relied on immunoSEQ multiplex PCR, and the TCRdb table lists in-frame clones only, not all of them. Its table lists some 40,000 clones. Sequenced: blood buffy coat. These receptors were collected from a woman between 18 and 69 years old with a cervical HPV16 infection that either progressed to CIN3+ or cleared (not recorded which).

For this clone: The observed sequence ends 3 residues before the CDR3 terminus, with the missing tail filled in from the germline J gene. The chain employs TRBV5-1 and TRBJ1-2; TRBD1 matches at 9 bases. This CDR3 region has 13 residues. CDR1 is SGHRS, CDR2 YFSETQ, per germline. The CDR3 here is CASSLQGAEGYTF. The sequenced part of the CDR3 DNA is TGCGCCAGCAGCCTACAGGGGGCGGAGGGC.

For this clone: The sequenced fragment ends 3 residues before the CDR3 boundary, so the rest is inferred from the germline J gene. The J gene is TRBJ1-2, the V gene TRBV18, with D possibly TRBD1 on 6 matching bases. Germline V gene data show CDR1 as KGHSH and CDR2 as LQKENI. This CDR3 is built from 15 residues. CDR3 sequence reads: CASSQGMSRTDTYTF. The CDR3 DNA, read in part, is TGTGCCAGCTCACAGGGGATGAGTCGGACAGATACC.

Concerning this clone itself: The CDR3 end lies 3 residues beyond the end of the read and is filled in from the germline J gene. The chain joins TRBV12-3 or TRBV12-4 to TRBJ1-2; perhaps TRBD1 as D (6 bases). The V end was cut by 4 bases, the J end by 2 bases, with 8 bases between. The CDR3 totals 13 residues. CDR3: CASSYRANYGYTF. Partial CDR3 DNA: TGTGCCAGCAGTTACAGGGCAAACTATGGC.

In the case of this clone: The CDR3 end falls 3 residues outside the read, so it is completed with the germline J gene. The V and J genes are TRBV19 and TRBJ1-2; TRBD1 matches 10 bases. The CDR3 spans 14 residues. Germline-derived CDR1 and CDR2 are LNHDA and SQIVND (reference sequence). This CDR3 reads CASTKGQGSKGYTF. Incomplete CDR3 DNA: TGTGCCAGTACCAAGGGACAGGGGTCGAAGGGC.

About this clone itself: The read ends 3 residues early relative to the CDR3; the germline J gene fills the gap. This chain connects TRBV13 to TRBJ2-7; TRBD1 matches 9 bases. With V trimmed by 5 bases and J by 3 bases, 2 bases remained unmatched. The CDR3 runs to 13 residues. Per germline, CDR1 PRHDT and CDR2 FYEKMQ (reference sequence). The CDR3 is CASSRDRDYEQYF. The covered CDR3 bases are TGTGCCAGCAGCCGGGACAGGGACTACGAG. The full variable domain, its missing parts supplied by reference TRBV13 and TRBJ2-7, is AAGVIQSPRHLIKEKRETATLKCYPIPRHDTVYWYQQGPGQDPQFLISFYEKMQSDKGSIPDRFSAQQFSDYHSELNMSSLELGDSALYFCASSRDRDYEQYFGPGTRLTVT.

The CDR3 bases that were read are TGTGCCAGCAGCTTAGTTGCGGGGGGCACCGGGGAG. It codes for CASSLVAGGTGE. The entire CDR3 protein is CASSLVAGGTGELFF. The chain joins TRBV7-9 to TRBJ2-2; 8 nucleotides match TRBD2. With the read ending 3 residues before the CDR3 end, the germline J gene is used to fill in that end. The CDR3 runs to 15 residues. The germline V gene has CDR1 SEHNR and CDR2 FQNEAQ (reference sequence). The V segment lost 1 base and the J segment 4 bases; nucleotides outside the gene matches: 2.

A word on this clone: The read falls 3 residues short of the CDR3 end, and the missing part is taken from the germline J gene. The chain carries TRBV5-1 and TRBJ2-3, with 7 bases that match TRBD2. J gave up 6 bases and V 4 bases, and 5 bases lay outside the gene matches. The CDR3 contains 13 residues. Germline CDR1 SGHRS, CDR2 YFSETQ. CDR3 amino acids: CASSPGLDDTQYF. Incomplete CDR3 DNA: TGCGCCAGCAGCCCTGGACTAGACGATACG.

Of note for this clone: The read ends 3 residues before the CDR3 terminus; that terminus is restored from the germline J gene. V usage is TRBV5-4 and J usage is TRBJ2-7; D remains unclear. Germline CDR1 reads SGHNT; CDR2 reads YYREEE (reference sequence). The CDR3 is made up of 12 amino acids. V was pared by 4 bases and J by 5 bases, with 10 bases between. CDR3 region: CASSGPRDEQYF. The CDR3 DNA, read in part, is TGTGCCAGCAGCGGGCCCCGTGACGAG.

In the case of this clone: The CDR3 end falls 3 residues outside the read, so it is completed with the germline J gene. V is TRBV6-2 or TRBV6-3 and J is TRBJ2-3; perhaps TRBD2 as D (6 bases). CDR3 size: 13 residues. Per germline, CDR1 MNHEY and CDR2 SVGEGT. V gave up 3 bases and J gave up 4 bases, with 8 bases separating them. CDR3 loop: CASSYPGADTQYF. Incomplete CDR3 DNA: TGTGCCAGCAGTTATCCGGGGGCAGATACG.

A note on this clone: The read terminates 3 residues ahead of where the CDR3 ends, so the germline J gene completes it. The chain recombines TRBV18 with TRBJ1-5; 12 nucleotides match TRBD1. This CDR3 is 17 amino acids long. The V gene's germline CDR1 is KGHSH and CDR2 LQKENI. Trimming took 1 base from V and 4 from J; bases not matched to a gene: 5. The CDR3 reads CASSPQGTGGSNQPQHF. The CDR3 bases that were read are TGTGCCAGCTCACCACAAGGGACAGGGGGCTCAAATCAGCCC. Complete variable domain (other parts from reference TRBV18 and TRBJ1-5): NAGVMQNPRHLVRRRGQEARLRCSPMKGHSHVYWYRQLPEEGLKFMVYLQKENIIDESGMPKERFSAEFPKEGPSILRIQQVVRGDSAAYFCASSPQGTGGSNQPQHFGDGTRLSIL.

To note about this clone: From the germline J gene comes the end of the CDR3, since the read stops 3 residues before it. The rearrangement uses TRBV19 and TRBJ1-6; TRBD1 agrees at 9 bases. V shed 3 bases, J shed 8 bases, and the junction held 2 bases outside the gene matches. The CDR3 runs to 14 residues. CDR1 and CDR2 (germline): LNHDA, SQIVND (reference sequence). CDR3 sequence reads: CASSMRTGDSPLHF. The CDR3 bases that were read are TGTGCCAGTAGTATGCGGACAGGGGATTCACCC.

As regards this clone: The CDR3 is cut off 3 residues early in the read; its end comes from the germline J gene. The J gene is TRBJ1-2, the V gene TRBV18; tentative D call: TRBD1 (5 bases). The CDR3 totals 13 residues. Germline-derived CDR1 and CDR2 are KGHSH and LQKENI. The CDR3 region is CASSPRGDGGYTF. The covered CDR3 bases are TGTGCCAGCTCACCACGAGGGGATGGAGGC.

Comment on this clone: Read sequence stops 3 residues before the CDR3 end, and the germline J gene provides the missing end. V is TRBV13 and J is TRBJ2-7; tentatively, D is TRBD1 (5 bases). Trimming took 0 bases from V and 4 from J, leaving 7 bases between them. Germline lookup yields CDR1 PRHDT and CDR2 FYEKMQ (reference sequence). The CDR3 runs to 13 residues. The DNA read from the CDR3 is TGTGCCAGCAGCTTAGGGGGGCGGTACGAG. The encoded protein is CASSLGGRYE. The CDR3, in full, reads CASSLGGRYEQYF.

As to this clone: The CDR3 end falls 3 residues outside the read, so it is completed with the germline J gene. J is TRBJ1-5 and V is TRBV19, with a possible D match to TRBD1 (5 bases). Germline V gives CDR1 LNHDA, CDR2 SQIVND (reference sequence). The CDR3 runs 14 residues. The V and J ends lost 3 bases and 2 bases respectively, with 8 bases between them. The CDR3 sequence: CASSIWGGNQPQHF. Incomplete CDR3 DNA: TGTGCCAGTAGTATCTGGGGCGGCAATCAGCCC.

Of note for this clone: The CDR3 end is not reached by the read, which stops 3 residues before it; the germline J gene fills it in. The chain carries TRBV7-2 and TRBJ1-2, with 12 bases aligning to TRBD1. The germline CDR1 and CDR2 sequences are SGHTA and FQGNSA. This CDR3 is built from 15 residues. Incomplete CDR3 DNA: TGTGCCAGCAGCCAGGGGGGACAGGGGGCTGGCGGC. It specifies CASSQGGQGAGG. The full CDR3 reads CASSQGGQGAGGYTF.

A note on this clone: The read terminates 3 residues ahead of where the CDR3 ends, so the germline J gene completes it. The chain recombines TRBV7-8 with TRBJ2-2; a possible D gene is TRBD1 (6 bases). Per the germline V gene, CDR1 is SGHVS and CDR2 is FQNEAQ. V was clipped by 4 bases and J by 5 bases, with 17 bases between them. The CDR3 totals 16 residues. The CDR3 region is CASSYGIQGGTGELFF. CDR3 DNA, as far as it was read: TGTGCCAGCAGCTACGGGATACAGGGTGGAACCGGGGAG.

As to this clone: The read terminates 3 residues before the CDR3 end, so the remaining end is supplied by the germline J gene. The V and J genes are TRBV11-2 and TRBJ2-7; TRBD1 might be the D (5 bases). This CDR3 is 15 amino acids long. With 2 bases removed from V and 4 bases from J, the gap between germline ends came to 15 bases. CDR1 SGHAT and CDR2 FQNNGV come from the germline V gene. The covered CDR3 bases are TGTGCCAGCAGCTTATTGGATAGGGGAATATACGAG. This sequence encodes CASSLLDRGIYE. The whole CDR3 protein reads CASSLLDRGIYEQYF.

The sequenced CDR3 bases are TGTGCCAGCAGCCAAGCCGACAGGGACAGCAATGAG. It is translated as CASSQADRDSNE. The whole CDR3 sequence reads CASSQADRDSNEQFF. The chain couples TRBV4-2 to TRBJ2-1; 7 bases align to TRBD1. The read falls 3 residues short of the CDR3 end, and the missing part is taken from the germline J gene. The CDR3 is made up of 15 amino acids. After removal of 1 base from V and 6 bases from J, the junction contained 6 bases not matched to a gene. Germline V gene data show CDR1 as LGHNA and CDR2 as YNFKEQ.

Worth noting for this clone: The read falls 3 residues short of the CDR3 end, and the missing part is taken from the germline J gene. The chain joins TRBV2 to TRBJ2-7; D may be TRBD2 (6 bases). V was pared by 6 bases and J by 6 bases, with 18 bases between. There are 14 residues in the CDR3. CDR1 is SNHLY and CDR2 is FYNNEI in the germline V gene. The CDR3 sequence is CASSPSRTGGEQYF. CDR3 DNA, as far as it was read: TGTGCCAGCAGCCCATCAAGGACCGGGGGCGAG.

The DNA read from the CDR3 is TGCGCCAGCAGGGGGGACAGGGCTCCTAACTATGGC. Amino acids: CASRGDRAPNYG. The whole CDR3 sequence is CASRGDRAPNYGYTF. V is TRBV5-1 and J is TRBJ1-2; 9 nucleotides match TRBD1. The read falls 3 residues short of the CDR3 end, and the missing part is taken from the germline J gene. The germline V gene has CDR1 SGHRS and CDR2 YFSETQ. This CDR3 has 15 amino acids. V was clipped by 5 bases and J by 0 bases; unmatched bases: 5.

On this clone itself: Coverage ceases 3 residues before the CDR3 finishes, and the germline J gene fills in the end. The chain links TRBV18 to TRBJ2-3, with a weak D call TRBD1 (5 bases). Germline CDR1 and CDR2: KGHSH and LQKENI. The CDR3 runs to 15 residues. The CDR3 sequence is CASSPPVSGQETQYF. The CDR3 DNA, read in part, is TGTGCCAGCTCACCTCCGGTGTCAGGACAAGAGACG.

The part of the CDR3 DNA that was read is TGTGCCAGCTCAGGGGCGTTTGGAAACACC. Its protein product is CASSGAFGNT. The whole CDR3 sequence is CASSGAFGNTIYF. The rearrangement joins TRBV18 to TRBJ1-3, with a possible D match to TRBD1 (5 bases). The missing CDR3 end, 3 residues past where the read stops, is filled in from the germline J gene. Germline CDR1 and CDR2: KGHSH and LQKENI. The CDR3 runs 13 residues. Trimming pared 5 bases from V and 3 bases from J, leaving 8 bases between. The full variable domain, in which reference TRBV18 and TRBJ1-3 provide the parts outside the CDR3, is NAGVMQNPRHLVRRRGQEARLRCSPMKGHSHVYWYRQLPEEGLKFMVYLQKENIIDESGMPKERFSAEFPKEGPSILRIQQVVRGDSAAYFCASSGAFGNTIYFGEGSWLTVV.

The CDR3 sequence is CASSESGAGGETQYF. The sequenced CDR3 bases are TGCGCCAGCAGTGAGTCGGGCGCGGGGGGAGAGACC. V and J are TRBV10-1 and TRBJ2-5, with 8 bases identical to TRBD2. The read halts 3 residues ahead of the CDR3 end, with the missing end drawn from the germline J gene. V lost 0 bases, J lost 4 bases, and 4 bases stayed unmatched. The germline V gene encodes CDR1 WNHNN and CDR2 SYGVQD (reference sequence). The CDR3 contains 15 residues.

In regard to this clone: The CDR3 end falls 3 residues outside the read, so it is completed with the germline J gene. The chain couples TRBV29-1 to TRBJ2-1, with 10 bases lining up with TRBD1. The V gene end was trimmed by 7 bases and the J gene end by 2 bases; junction bases not matched to a gene: 8. The CDR3 has 15 residues. Germline V gene sequence: CDR1 SQVTM, CDR2 ANQGSEA. The CDR3 loop is CSATSTGGAYNEQFF. The sequenced CDR3 bases are TGCAGCGCCACTTCGACAGGGGGCGCCTACAATGAG.

The covered CDR3 bases are TGTGCCAGCAGCCAAGGGACTAGCGGGGGCCCATTACATACG. Translating it yields CASSQGTSGGPLHT. In full, the CDR3 is CASSQGTSGGPLHTQYF. J is TRBJ2-3 and V is TRBV14; TRBD2 matches at 13 bases. The read stops 3 residues short of the end of the CDR3; the missing end is completed from the germline J gene. The V gene end was trimmed by 1 base and the J gene end by 7 bases; junction bases not matched to a gene: 8. Germline V gene lookup returns CDR1 SGHDN and CDR2 FVKESK. This CDR3 is 17 amino acids long.

A word on this clone: The read terminates 3 residues before the CDR3 end, so the remaining end is supplied by the germline J gene. V and J are TRBV27 and TRBJ2-7, with 8 bases aligning to TRBD1. CDR3 length equals 12 residues. Germline V CDR1 and CDR2: MNHEY, SMNVEV (reference sequence). J was trimmed by 3 bases and V by 9 bases; bases with no gene match: 4. CDR3 loop: CASRTGIYEQYF. Partial CDR3 DNA: TGTGCCAGTAGGACAGGGATCTACGAG.

With regard to this clone: Coverage ceases 3 residues before the CDR3 finishes, and the germline J gene fills in the end. The chain uses TRBV7-3 and TRBJ1-2; maybe TRBD1 (6 bases). Trimming shortened V by 5 bases and J by 2 bases, and 12 bases separated the two germline ends. The CDR3 is 14 residues long. Germline CDR1 is SGHTA and CDR2 is FQGTGA. The CDR3 region is CASSAGAGNYGYTF. Incomplete CDR3 DNA: TGTGCCAGCAGCGCAGGGGCCGGGAACTATGGC.